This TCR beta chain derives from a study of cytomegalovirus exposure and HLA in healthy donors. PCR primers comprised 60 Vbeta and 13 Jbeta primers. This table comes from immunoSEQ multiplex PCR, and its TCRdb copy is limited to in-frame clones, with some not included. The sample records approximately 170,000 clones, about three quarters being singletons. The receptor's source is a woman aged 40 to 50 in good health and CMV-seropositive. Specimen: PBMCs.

CDR3 sequence reads: CASSLGQGFYEQYF. The CDR3 nucleotides read TGTGCCAGCAGCCTGGGACAGGGATTCTACGAGCAGTACTTC. The chain joins TRBV11-2 to TRBJ2-7, with 9 bases that match TRBD1. This CDR3 is built from 14 residues. The J segment lost 3 bases and the V segment lost 5 bases, leaving 5 bases of the junction unmatched. The germline V gene has CDR1 SGHAT and CDR2 FQNNGV.